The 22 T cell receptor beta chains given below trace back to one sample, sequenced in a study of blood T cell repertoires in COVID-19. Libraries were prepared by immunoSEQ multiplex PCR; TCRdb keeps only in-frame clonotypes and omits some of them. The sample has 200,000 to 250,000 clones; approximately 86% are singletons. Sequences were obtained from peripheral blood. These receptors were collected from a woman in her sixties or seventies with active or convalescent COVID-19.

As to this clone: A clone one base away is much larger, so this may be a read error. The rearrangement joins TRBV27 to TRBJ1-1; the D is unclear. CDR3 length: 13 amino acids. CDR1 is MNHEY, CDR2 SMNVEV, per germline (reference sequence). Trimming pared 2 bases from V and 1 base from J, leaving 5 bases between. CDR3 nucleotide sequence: TGTGCCAGCAGTTTAACGAGGAACACTGAAGCTTTCTTT. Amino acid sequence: CASSLTRNTEAFF.

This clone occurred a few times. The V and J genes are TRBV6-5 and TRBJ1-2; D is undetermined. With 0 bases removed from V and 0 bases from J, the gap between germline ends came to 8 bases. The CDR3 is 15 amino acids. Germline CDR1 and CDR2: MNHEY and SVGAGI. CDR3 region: CASSYSRAANYGYTF. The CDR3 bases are TGTGCCAGCAGTTACTCCCGCGCCGCTAACTATGGCTACACCTTC.

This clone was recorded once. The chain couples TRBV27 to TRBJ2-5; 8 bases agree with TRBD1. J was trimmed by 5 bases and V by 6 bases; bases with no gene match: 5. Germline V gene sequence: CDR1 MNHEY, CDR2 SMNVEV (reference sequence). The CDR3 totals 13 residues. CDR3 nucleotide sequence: TGTGCCAGCAGAACAGGGGGAAGGGAGACCCAGTACTTC. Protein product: CASRTGGRETQYF.

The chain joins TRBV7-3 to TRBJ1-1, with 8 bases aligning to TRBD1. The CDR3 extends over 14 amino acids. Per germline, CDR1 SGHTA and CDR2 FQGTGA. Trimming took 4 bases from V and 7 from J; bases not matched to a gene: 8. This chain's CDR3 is CASSSPGQENEAFF. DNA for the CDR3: TGTGCCAGCAGCTCTCCGGGACAGGAAAATGAAGCTTTCTTT.

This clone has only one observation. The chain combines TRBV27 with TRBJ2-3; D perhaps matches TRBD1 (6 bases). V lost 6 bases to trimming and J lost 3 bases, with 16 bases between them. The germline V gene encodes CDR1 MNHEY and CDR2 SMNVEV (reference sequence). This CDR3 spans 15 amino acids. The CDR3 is CASSRGTTRTDTQYF. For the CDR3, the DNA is TGTGCCAGCAGCCGAGGGACAACCCGTACAGATACGCAGTATTTT.

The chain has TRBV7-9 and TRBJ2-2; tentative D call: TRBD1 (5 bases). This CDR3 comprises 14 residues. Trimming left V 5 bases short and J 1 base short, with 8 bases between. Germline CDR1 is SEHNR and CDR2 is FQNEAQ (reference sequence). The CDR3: CASSNGQNTGELFF. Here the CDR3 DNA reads TGTGCCAGCAGCAACGGACAGAACACCGGGGAGCTGTTTTTT.

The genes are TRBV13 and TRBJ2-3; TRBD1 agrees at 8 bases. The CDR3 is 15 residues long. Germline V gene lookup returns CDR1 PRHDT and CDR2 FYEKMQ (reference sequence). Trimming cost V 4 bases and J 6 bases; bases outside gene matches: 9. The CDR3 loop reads CASSSSRGRSDTQYF. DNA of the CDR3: TGTGCCAGCAGCTCCTCCAGGGGGCGCTCGGATACGCAGTATTTT.

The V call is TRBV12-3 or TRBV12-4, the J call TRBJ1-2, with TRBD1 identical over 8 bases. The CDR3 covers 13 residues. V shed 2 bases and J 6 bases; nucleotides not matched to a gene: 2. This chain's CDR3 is CASSLRTGHGYTF. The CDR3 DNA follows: TGTGCCAGCAGTTTACGGACAGGGCATGGCTACACCTTC.

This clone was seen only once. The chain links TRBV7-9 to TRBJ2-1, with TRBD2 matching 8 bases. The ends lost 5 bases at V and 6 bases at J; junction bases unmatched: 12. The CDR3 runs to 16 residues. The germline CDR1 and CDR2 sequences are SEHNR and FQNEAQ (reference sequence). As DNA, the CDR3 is TGTGCCAGCAGCCCCCGGGAGGGAGGGAGGGTCAATGAGCAGTTCTTC. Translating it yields CASSPREGGRVNEQFF. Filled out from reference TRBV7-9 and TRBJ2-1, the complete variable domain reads DTGVSQNPRHKITKRGQNVTFRCDPISEHNRLYWYRQTLGQGPEFLTYFQNEAQLEKSRLLSDRFSAERPKGSFSTLEIQRTEQGDSAMYLCASSPREGGRVNEQFFGPGTRLTVL.

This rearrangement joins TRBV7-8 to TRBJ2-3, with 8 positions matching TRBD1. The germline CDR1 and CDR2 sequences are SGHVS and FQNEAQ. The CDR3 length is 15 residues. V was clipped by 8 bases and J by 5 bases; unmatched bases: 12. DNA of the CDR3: TGTGCCAGCCTCACCCCAGGGGGCAAGTTAGATACGCAGTATTTT. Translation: CASLTPGGKLDTQYF.

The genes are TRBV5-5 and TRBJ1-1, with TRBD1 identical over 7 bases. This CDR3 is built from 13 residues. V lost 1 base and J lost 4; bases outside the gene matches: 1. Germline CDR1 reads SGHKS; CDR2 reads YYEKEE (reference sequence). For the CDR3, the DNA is TGTGCCAGCAGCTTGCCAGGGGGCACTGAAGCTTTCTTT. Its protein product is CASSLPGGTEAFF.

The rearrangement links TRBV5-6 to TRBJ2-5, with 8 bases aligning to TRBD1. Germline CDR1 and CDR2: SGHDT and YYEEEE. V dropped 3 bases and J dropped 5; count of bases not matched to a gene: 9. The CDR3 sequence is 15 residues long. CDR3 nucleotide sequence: TGTGCCAGCAGCTCCTCCGGGACAGGTCAGGAGACCCAGTACTTC. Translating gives CASSSSGTGQETQYF.

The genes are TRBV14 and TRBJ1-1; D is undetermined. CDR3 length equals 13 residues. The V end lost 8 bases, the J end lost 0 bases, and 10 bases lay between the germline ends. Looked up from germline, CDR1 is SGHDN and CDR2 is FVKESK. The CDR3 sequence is CASGRQMNTEAFF. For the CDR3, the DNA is TGTGCCAGCGGCAGGCAAATGAACACTGAAGCTTTCTTT.

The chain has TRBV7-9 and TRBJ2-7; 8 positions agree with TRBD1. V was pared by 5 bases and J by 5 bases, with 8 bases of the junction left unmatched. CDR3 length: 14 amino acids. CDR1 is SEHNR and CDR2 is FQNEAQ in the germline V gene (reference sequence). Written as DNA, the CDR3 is TGTGCCAGCAGCCCCTCGGACAGGGTGAACGAGCAGTACTTC. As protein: CASSPSDRVNEQYF.

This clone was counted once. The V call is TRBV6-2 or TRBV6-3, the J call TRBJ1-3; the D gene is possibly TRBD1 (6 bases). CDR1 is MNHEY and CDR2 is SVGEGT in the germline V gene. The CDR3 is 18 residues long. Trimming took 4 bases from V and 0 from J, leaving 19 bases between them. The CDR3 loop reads CASSSPYQGSLSGNTIYF. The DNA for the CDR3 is TGTGCCAGCAGTTCCCCTTATCAGGGGAGCCTCTCTGGAAACACCATATATTTT.

CDR3: CASSQGDSYEQYF. The CDR3 DNA reads TGTGCCAGCAGTCAGGGGGATTCCTACGAGCAGTACTTC. The chain uses TRBV9 and TRBJ2-7; 7 nucleotides line up with TRBD1. Germline V gene sequence: CDR1 SGDLS, CDR2 YYNGEE. This CDR3 region has 13 residues. Trimming took 5 bases from V and 1 from J; bases not matched to a gene: 3.

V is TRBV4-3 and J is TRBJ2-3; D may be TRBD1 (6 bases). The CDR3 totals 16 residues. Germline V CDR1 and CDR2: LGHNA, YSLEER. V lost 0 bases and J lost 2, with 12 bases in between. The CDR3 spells CASSQDREGVTDTQYF. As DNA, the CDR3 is TGCGCCAGCAGCCAAGATCGAGAGGGGGTCACAGATACGCAGTATTTT.

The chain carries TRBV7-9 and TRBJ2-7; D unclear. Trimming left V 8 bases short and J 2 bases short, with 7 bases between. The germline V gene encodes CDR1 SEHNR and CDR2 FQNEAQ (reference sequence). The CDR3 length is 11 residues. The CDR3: CASPSTYEQYF. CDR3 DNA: TGTGCCAGCCCGTCCACCTACGAGCAGTACTTC.

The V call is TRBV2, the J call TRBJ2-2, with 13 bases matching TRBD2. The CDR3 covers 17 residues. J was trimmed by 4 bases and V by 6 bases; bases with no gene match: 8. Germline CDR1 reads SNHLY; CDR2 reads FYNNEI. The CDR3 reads CASRGRTSGGITGELFF. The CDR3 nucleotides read TGTGCCAGCAGGGGTCGGACTAGCGGGGGTATCACCGGGGAGCTGTTTTTT.

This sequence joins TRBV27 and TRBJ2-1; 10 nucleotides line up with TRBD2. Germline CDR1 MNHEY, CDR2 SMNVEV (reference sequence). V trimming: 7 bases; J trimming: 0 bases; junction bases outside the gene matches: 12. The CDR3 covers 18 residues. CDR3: CASIQAGGWASSYNEQFF. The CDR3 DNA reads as TGTGCCAGCATTCAAGCGGGGGGGTGGGCTAGCTCCTACAATGAGCAGTTCTTC.

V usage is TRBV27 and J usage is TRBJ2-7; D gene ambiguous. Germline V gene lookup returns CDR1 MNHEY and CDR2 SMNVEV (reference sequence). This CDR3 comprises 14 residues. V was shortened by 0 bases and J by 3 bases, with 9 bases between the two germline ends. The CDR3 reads CASSLSQASYEQYF. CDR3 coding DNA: TGTGCCAGCAGTTTATCGCAGGCCAGCTACGAGCAGTACTTC.

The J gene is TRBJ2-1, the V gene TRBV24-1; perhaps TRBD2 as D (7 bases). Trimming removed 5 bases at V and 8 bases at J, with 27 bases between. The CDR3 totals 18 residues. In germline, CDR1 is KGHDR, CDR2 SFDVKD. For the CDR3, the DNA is TGTGCCACCAGTGGGTATCAGCTTCTCACAGGGAGGGGCCATGAGCAGTTCTTC. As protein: CATSGYQLLTGRGHEQFF.